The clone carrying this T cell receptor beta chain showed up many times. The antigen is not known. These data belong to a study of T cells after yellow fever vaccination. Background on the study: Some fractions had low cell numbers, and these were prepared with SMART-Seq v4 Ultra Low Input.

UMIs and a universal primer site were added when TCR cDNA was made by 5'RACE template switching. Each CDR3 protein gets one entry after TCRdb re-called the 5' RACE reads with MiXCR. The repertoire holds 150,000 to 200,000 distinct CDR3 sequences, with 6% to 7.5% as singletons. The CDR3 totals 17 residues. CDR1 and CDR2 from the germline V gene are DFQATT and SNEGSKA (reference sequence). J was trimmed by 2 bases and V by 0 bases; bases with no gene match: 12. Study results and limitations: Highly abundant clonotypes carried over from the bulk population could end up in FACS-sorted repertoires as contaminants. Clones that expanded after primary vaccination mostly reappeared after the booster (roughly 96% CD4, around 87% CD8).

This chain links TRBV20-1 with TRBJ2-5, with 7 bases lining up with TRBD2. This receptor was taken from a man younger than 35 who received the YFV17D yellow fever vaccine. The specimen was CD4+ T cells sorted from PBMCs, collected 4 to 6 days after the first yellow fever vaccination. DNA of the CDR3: TGCAGTGCTAGAGATTTCAGGGAGGGATTTGGACAAGAGACCCAGTACTTC. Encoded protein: CSARDFREGFGQETQYF.